This T cell receptor (beta chain) was captured by sequencing in a study of cytomegalovirus exposure and HLA in healthy donors. The PCR employed 60 Vbeta primers together with 13 Jbeta primers. Assay used: immunoSEQ multiplex PCR; TCRdb lists only in-frame clones, some missing. The table has more than 200,000 clones, about 81% seen once. Germline V lookup: CDR1 SEHNR, CDR2 FQNEAQ (reference sequence). The V and J ends lost 0 bases and 4 bases, in that order; junction bases with no gene match: 10. This CDR3 has 17 amino acids. The sequence derives from a man aged 40-55 years in good health and CMV-seropositive. The J gene is TRBJ1-2, the V gene TRBV7-9, with 8 bases fitting TRBD1. The sequencing input was PBMCs. The CDR3 DNA follows: TGTGCCAGCAGCTTAGCAACACGGACAGGGAGTGGCTATGGCTACACCTTC. This sequence encodes CASSLATRTGSGYGYTF.